This T cell receptor beta chain stems from a study of shared clonotypes between healthy human individuals (dated by TCRdb to 2020 to 2021). For context, the study as a whole: The cohort comprised two women and a few men aged 18 to 49 years. For each donor, CD4 naive and CD4 memory were each given three plates, CD8 naive was given two plates, and CD8 memory was given one plate. The study deeply sequenced blood TCR repertoires of about 5 healthy adults to estimate repertoire size and the extent of clonotype sharing between individuals. To increase sequencing depth and limit assay-specific biases, TCR repertoire library preparation and sequencing were carried out by different laboratories using diverse techniques. Leukapheresis yielded between about 0.94 and 9.5 billion PBMCs per donor. The research as a whole found: Because the study included only a small number of donors, the genetic and exposure-history diversity represented was limited. When a handful of donors were compared, the shared fraction of clonotypes was about 5% for naive CD4, about 4% for naive CD8, 2.3% for memory CD4, and 0.4% for memory CD8. Clonotypes shared by all four sorted-subset donors showed higher generation probabilities than non-shared clonotypes. Incomplete sequencing was indicated by rarefaction of sorted-subset datasets, despite the large sequencing depth. Naive subsets generally had larger estimated clonotype richness than memory subsets did. Pairwise subsampling indicated that sequencing depth was expected to affect the degree of clonotype sharing among donors. Sampling was limited to blood, and TCR repertoires in tissue likely differ from TCR repertoires in blood.

This clone turned up a few times. No cognate antigen has been identified for it. Base qualities are not recorded, but no much larger clone differs from it by a single base. Here V drops 6 bases and J drops 14 bases, and the junction holds 11 bases not matched to any gene. From the cysteine through the phenylalanine, the CDR3 covers 14 amino acids. Solely the CDR3 DNA is kept, with 42 bases framed from the first base. According to the germline V gene, CDR1 reads MNHNS and CDR2 reads SASEGT. Using the deep immunoSEQ assay, multiplex PCR amplified TCR CDR3 regions from genomic DNA. For each cell subset, the extracted genomic DNA was distributed evenly across all wells of several immunoSEQ 96-well plates, and each plate served as one replicate. For sorted subsets, each replicate PCR was loaded with about 0.2 ug genomic DNA, equivalent to approximately 27,000 T cell genomes. Purified libraries were quantified with a Qubit 3.0 fluorometer, sized on a Bioanalyzer 2100, and re-quantified with the KAPA Library Quantification kit. Every immunoSEQ 96-well plate was sequenced on a separate single-read 150-cycle Illumina NextSeq 550 flow cell. The published analysis was carried out like this. The immunoSEQ output contained only junctional sequences without quality scores, so filtering could not match that applied to full-length reads. Sequences were annotated with PyIR, a Python wrapper for IgBLAST v1.9, using IMGT germline references to assign V/J genes and CDR3. Reads were removed for weak V/J assignments (E-value above 1e-6), missing CDR3, stop codons, out-of-frame junctions, or ambiguous translated residues. A V3J clonotype was defined by an identical inferred V gene, J gene, and CDR3 amino acid sequence. Percentage overlap between repertoires was calculated by dividing the number of shared unique clonotypes by the size of the smaller repertoire. RTK rarefaction, the Chao1 estimator, and Recon v2.1 estimates of unobserved clonotypes were used to assess repertoire richness. OLGA was used to compute generation probabilities for all TCRbeta clonotypes that the gDNA method yielded from a few donors. Held by TCRdb, this immuneACCESS table contains in-frame sequences only and omits some clones. Under half of the omission traces to an unresolved V gene where checked; the cause of the rest is unknown. V, J and clone size reflect that table, while D and trimming were determined from the DNA. Here the sample has over a million clones; about 76% occur a single time. About 1.4% of the sample goes to the ten largest clones.

The donors were healthy, HIV-negative adults with no recently reported acute infections or vaccinations. Every donor was a Caucasian adult living in Nashville, Tennessee, USA. CD4+ T cells were enriched through magnetic negative selection, after which naive cells were positively selected on CD45RA and the remaining negative fraction served as the memory subset. Blood was obtained by leukapheresis, after which PBMCs were separated by Ficoll-Histopaque density gradient centrifugation and cryopreserved in liquid nitrogen vapor phase. Analytical flow cytometry was used to check the purity and quantity of every magnetically sorted T cell population. Genomic DNA was isolated from each sorted fraction and quantified by UV absorbance on a Nanodrop 2000c.

The TCR originated in a man younger than 30 in good health. The chain joins TRBV6-1 to TRBJ1-6, with 9 central nucleotides matching TRBD1. The specimen sequenced was memory CD4+ T cells sorted from blood. The cell subset or site label of this sample denotes: CD45RA-negative fraction. The DNA sequence is TGTGCCAGCAGCGTCCCGGGACAGGGCTGGACCCTCCACTTT. It translates as CASSVPGQGWTLHF.